The T cell receptor beta chain described here comes from a study of blood T cell repertoires in COVID-19 (TCRdb year 2020). For the study in its entirety: The collaborator samples originated in the United States, Italy and Spain and spanned the acute and convalescent phases of COVID-19. The material from the prospective study consisted of cDNA or gDNA derived from T cells, B-cell-depleted T cells, or PBMCs. The dataset comprised deeply sampled blood TCRbeta repertoires from subjects exposed to, actively infected with, or recovered from COVID-19. The repertoires were released in a freely available public database meant as a resource for research on the immune response to SARS-CoV-2. Samples came from the ongoing ImmuneRACE study (first 160 participants) plus 1,254 subjects from 6 global collaborators. The sample metadata nearly always contained a de-identified subject ID, COVID-19 status, age in years and sex. Where HLA class I and class II types were available, the types were taken from metadata supplied by the sample provider, not from assay-based typing. On the study overall, not on this receptor specifically: The amount of clinical and demographic metadata varied by source and participant and was provided uncurated.

Each collaborating institution followed its own protocols to collect whole blood in K2EDTA tubes. For TCRbeta analysis, collaborators shipped samples as frozen whole blood, isolated PBMCs, or DNA extracted from either of those sample types. The immunoSEQ Assay, a bias-controlled multiplex PCR, was used to amplify TCRbeta CDR3 regions from genomic DNA. Regarding the original processing steps: The number of nucleated cells in each sample was estimated by amplification of reference gene primers within the assay. To quantify the absolute abundance of each unique TCRbeta CDR3 rearrangement, sequence reads were collapsed and filtered. For each sample, productive Simpson clonality was calculated as the square root of Simpson's diversity index across productive rearrangements. As stored in TCRdb, this immuneACCESS dataset retains in-frame rearrangements with V and J assigned. A fraction of the clones does not appear; measured against another copy, unresolved V genes explain less than half of the discrepancy, and the remainder lacks a known reason. Clonal size and the V and J genes are those of that table, whereas D and trimming came from the DNA. The sample includes about 39,000 clones, with approximately 80% observed a single time. The ten biggest clones cover 8% to 10% of the sample.

On this clone itself: Its recognized antigen is unknown. Per-nucleotide qualities are absent, and no much larger clonotype sits a single base away.

Its CDR3 holds 12 amino acids, cysteine through phenylalanine. Just the 36-base CDR3 DNA is kept, in frame starting at base 1. This TCR derives from a man aged 55 to 69 in a cohort sampled during active COVID-19. Sequenced input: peripheral blood. The chain is assembled from TRBV21-1 and TRBJ2-4; TRBD2 reflects the table's D call only, with no check against the DNA. TRBV21-1 is listed as a pseudogene. The nucleotide sequence reads TGTGCCAGCAGCACCGCGAGTTGGATTCAGTACTTC. It specifies CASSTASWIQYF.